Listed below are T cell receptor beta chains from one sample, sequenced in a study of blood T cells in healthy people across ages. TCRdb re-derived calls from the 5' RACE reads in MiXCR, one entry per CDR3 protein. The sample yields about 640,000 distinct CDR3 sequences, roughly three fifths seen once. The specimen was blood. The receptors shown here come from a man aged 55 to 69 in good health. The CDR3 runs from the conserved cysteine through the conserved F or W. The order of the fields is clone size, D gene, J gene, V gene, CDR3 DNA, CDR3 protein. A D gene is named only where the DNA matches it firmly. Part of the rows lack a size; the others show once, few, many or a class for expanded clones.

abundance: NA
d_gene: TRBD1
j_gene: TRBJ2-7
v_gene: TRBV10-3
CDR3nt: TGTGCCACCTCCTCCGGGACAGGGGGTCCCTACGAGCAGTACTTC
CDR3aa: CATSSGTGGPYEQYF

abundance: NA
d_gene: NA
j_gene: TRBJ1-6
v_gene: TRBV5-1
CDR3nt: TGCGCCAGCAGCCCGGGATTAATGGATTCACCCCTCCACTTT
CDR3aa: CASSPGLMDSPLHF

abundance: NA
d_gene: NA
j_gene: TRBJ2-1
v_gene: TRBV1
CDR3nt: TGCACCAGCCTTGCGGGCGGGGGGGCCTTGGAGCAGTTCTTC
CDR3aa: CTSLAGGGALEQFF

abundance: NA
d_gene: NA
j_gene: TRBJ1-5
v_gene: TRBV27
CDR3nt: TGTGCCAGCAGTTTACGATTGGGTCAGCCCCAGCATTTT
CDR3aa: CASSLRLGQPQHF

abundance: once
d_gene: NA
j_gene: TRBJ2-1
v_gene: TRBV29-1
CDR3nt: TGCAGCGTTGAATGGGACCCCTACAATGAGCAGTTCTTC
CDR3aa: CSVEWDPYNEQFF

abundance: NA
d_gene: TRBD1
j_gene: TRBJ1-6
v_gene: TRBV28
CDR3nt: TGTGCCAGCAGTTCCAACCTACAGGGGTACGGTTCACCCCTCCACTTT
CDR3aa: CASSSNLQGYGSPLHF

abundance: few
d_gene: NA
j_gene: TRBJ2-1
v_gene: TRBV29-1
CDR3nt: TGCAGCGAGGCGGGGTCCTACAATGAGCAGTTCTTC
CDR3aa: CSEAGSYNEQFF

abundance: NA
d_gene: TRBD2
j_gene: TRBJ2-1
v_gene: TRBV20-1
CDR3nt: TGCAGTGCTAGAGATACGGGAGGCTACAATGAGCAGTTCTTC
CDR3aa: CSARDTGGYNEQFF

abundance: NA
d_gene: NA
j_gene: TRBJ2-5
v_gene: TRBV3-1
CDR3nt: TGTGCCAGCAGCCAAGATTTGGTACGGGGGCGGGGAGAGACCCAGTACTTC
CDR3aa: CASSQDLVRGRGETQYF

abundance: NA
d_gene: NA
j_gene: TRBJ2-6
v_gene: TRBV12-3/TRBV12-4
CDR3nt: TGTGCCAGCACCCAAGCATCACTCGGGGCCAACGTCCTGACTTTC
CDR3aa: CASTQASLGANVLTF

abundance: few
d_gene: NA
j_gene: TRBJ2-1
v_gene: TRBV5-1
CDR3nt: TGCGCCAGCAGCTTGGGGCTAGGCAATGAGCAGTTCTTC
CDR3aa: CASSLGLGNEQFF

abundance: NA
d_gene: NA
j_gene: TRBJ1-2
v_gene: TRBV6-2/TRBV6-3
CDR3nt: TGTGCCAGCAGTGATCACCCGACAGACTATGGCTACACCTTC
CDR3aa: CASSDHPTDYGYTF

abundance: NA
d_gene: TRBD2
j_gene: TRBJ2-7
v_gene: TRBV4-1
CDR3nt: TGCGCCAGCAGCCAAAGCAGACTAGCGGGAGTCTACGAGCAGTACTTC
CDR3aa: CASSQSRLAGVYEQYF

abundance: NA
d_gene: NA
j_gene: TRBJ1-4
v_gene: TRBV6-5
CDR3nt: TGTGCCAGCAGTCGAACTGGGCAAAAACTGTTTTTT
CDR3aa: CASSRTGQKLFF

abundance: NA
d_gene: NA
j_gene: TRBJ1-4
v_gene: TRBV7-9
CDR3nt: TGTGCCAGCAGCCCCCAAACCGGGACACTTAAAAAACTGTTTTTT
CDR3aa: CASSPQTGTLKKLFF

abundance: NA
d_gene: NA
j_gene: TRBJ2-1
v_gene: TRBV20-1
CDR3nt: TGCAGTGCTAGCGGGCTAAATGAGCAGTTCTTC
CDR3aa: CSASGLNEQFF

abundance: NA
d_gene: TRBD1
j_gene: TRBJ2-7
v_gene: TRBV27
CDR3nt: TGTGCCAGCAGTTTGCGCCAGGACAGGGGGCCCTCCTACGAGCAGTACTTC
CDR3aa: CASSLRQDRGPSYEQYF

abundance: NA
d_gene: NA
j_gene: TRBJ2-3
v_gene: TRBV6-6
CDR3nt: TGTGCCAGCAGTCGAGTCTTCCGGGACCAAAGAGATACGCAGTATTTT
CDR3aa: CASSRVFRDQRDTQYF

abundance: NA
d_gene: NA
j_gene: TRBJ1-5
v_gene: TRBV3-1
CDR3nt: TGTGCCAGCAGCCCTTCGGACGGGGGACGGCCCCAGCATTTT
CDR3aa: CASSPSDGGRPQHF

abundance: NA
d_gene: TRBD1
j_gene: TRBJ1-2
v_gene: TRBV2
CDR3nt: TGTGCCAGCCGAGGGGGACAGGGCTACTATGGCTACACCTTC
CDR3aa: CASRGGQGYYGYTF

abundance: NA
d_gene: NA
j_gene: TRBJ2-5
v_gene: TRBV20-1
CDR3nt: TGCAGTGCTAGTCCAGGGCAAGAGACCCAGTACTTC
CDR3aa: CSASPGQETQYF

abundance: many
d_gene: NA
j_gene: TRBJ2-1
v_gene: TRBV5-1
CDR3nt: TGCGCCAGCGGGCGGACTGTCGGACGAGAGGTTGAGCAGTTCTTC
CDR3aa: CASGRTVGREVEQFF

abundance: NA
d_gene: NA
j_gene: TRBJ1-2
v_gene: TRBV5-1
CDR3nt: TGCGCCAGCAGCCCACCGGGGGGCGATGGCTACACCTTC
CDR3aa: CASSPPGGDGYTF

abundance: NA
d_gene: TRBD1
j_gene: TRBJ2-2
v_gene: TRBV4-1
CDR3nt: TGCGCCAGCAGCCATTACAGGGGCGCGAACACCGGGGAGCTGTTTTTT
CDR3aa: CASSHYRGANTGELFF

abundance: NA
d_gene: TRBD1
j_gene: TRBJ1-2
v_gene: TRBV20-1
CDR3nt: TGCAGTGCTGATAAACTCAGGGGGCGCTGGTATGGCTACACCTTC
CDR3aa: CSADKLRGRWYGYTF

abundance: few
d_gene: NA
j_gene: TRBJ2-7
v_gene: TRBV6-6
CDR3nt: TGTGCCAGCACTAGGGACTCCATCTACGAGCAGTACTTC
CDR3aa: CASTRDSIYEQYF

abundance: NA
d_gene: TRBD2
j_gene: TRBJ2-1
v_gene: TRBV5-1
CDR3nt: TGCGCCAGCAAAAGGACTAGCGGGAACAATGAGCAGTTCTTC
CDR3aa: CASKRTSGNNEQFF

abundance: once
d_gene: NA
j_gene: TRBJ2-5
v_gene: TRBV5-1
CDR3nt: TGCGCCAGCAGCTCGCAACCCGGACAGAAAGAGACCCAGTACTTC
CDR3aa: CASSSQPGQKETQYF

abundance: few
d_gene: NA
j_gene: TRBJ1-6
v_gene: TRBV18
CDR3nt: TGTGCCAGCTCACCTGGGAGAGGGGTATCACCCCTCCACTTT
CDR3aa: CASSPGRGVSPLHF

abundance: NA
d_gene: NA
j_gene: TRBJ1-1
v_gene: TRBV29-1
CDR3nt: TGCAGCGTTGGACCGACCCAGAACACTGAAGCTTTCTTT
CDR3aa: CSVGPTQNTEAFF

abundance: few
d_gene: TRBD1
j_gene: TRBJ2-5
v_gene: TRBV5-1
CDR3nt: TGCGCCAGCAGCTTCGGACAGGGGCTAGAGACCCAGTACTTC
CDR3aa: CASSFGQGLETQYF

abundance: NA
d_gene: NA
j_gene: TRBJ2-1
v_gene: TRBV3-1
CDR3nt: TGTGCCAGCAGCCAAAGGGGACCCTACAATGAGCAGTTCTTC
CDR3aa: CASSQRGPYNEQFF

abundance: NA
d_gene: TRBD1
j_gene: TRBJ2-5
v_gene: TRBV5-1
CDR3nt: TGCGCCAGCAGCTTGACAGGGGGCACGGGAGAGACCCAGTACTTC
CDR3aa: CASSLTGGTGETQYF

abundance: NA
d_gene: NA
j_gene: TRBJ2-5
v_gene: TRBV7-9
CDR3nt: TGTGCCAGCACCACCTGGGGACGGAGTCGAGTGGAGACCCAGTACTTC
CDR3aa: CASTTWGRSRVETQYF

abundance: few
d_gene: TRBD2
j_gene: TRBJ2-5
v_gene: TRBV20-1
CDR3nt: TGCAGTGCTCCGAGCGGGGGTGGAGAGACCCAGTACTTC
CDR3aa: CSAPSGGGETQYF

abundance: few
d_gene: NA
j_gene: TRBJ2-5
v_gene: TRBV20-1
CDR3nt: TGCAGTGCTAGTCAGTTACAAGAGACCCAGTACTTC
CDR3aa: CSASQLQETQYF

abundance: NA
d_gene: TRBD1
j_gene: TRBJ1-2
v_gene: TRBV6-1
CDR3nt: TGTGCCAGCAGCCTGGACAGGGCGGCCGGTGGAGGCTACACCTTC
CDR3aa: CASSLDRAAGGGYTF

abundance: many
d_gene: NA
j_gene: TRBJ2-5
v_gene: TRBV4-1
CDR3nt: TGCGCCAGCAGCCAAGATTTCGAGACCCAGTACTTC
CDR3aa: CASSQDFETQYF

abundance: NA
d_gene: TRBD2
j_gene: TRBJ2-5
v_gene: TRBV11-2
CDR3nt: TGTGCCAGCAGCTTAGATCTAGCGGGGGGGCTGGAGACCCAGTACTTC
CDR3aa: CASSLDLAGGLETQYF

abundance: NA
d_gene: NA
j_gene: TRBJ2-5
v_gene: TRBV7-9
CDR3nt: TGTGCCAGCAGCGTACGTGTAGGGCAAGAGACCCAGTACTTC
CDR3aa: CASSVRVGQETQYF